The clone carrying this TCR beta chain was picked up one time. The source of the sample is a study of blood T cell repertoires in COVID-19. The CDR3 length is 16 residues. The germline V gene encodes CDR1 SGHNT and CDR2 YYREEE (reference sequence). V lost 2 bases, J lost 1 base, and 10 bases lay in between. How the authors handled the data: The assay estimated nucleated cells by amplifying reference gene primers. The data were produced by immunoSEQ multiplex PCR, yet TCRdb's version contains in-frame clones alone and is incomplete. The V and J calls and clone size were taken over from that table, and D and trimming were inferred from the DNA. Of some 150,000 clones listed, about 86% are singletons.

The chain combines TRBV5-4 with TRBJ2-6; possible D gene TRBD2, 5 bases. Source material: peripheral blood. The source is a woman aged 60-75 years with acute or convalescent COVID-19. The CDR3 bases are TGTGCCAGCAGCTTTGTAGCGACGTCTGGGGCCAACGTCCTGACTTTC. The encoded protein is CASSFVATSGANVLTF.